The rows below give T cell receptor beta chains drawn from one sample of a study of cytomegalovirus exposure and HLA in healthy donors. This table comes from immunoSEQ multiplex PCR, and its TCRdb copy is limited to in-frame clones, with some not included. The table has under 200,000 clones, around four fifths seen once. Material: PBMCs. The receptor source for this set is a male donor in good health and CMV-seropositive. Each CDR3 is given with its conserved first and last residue.

J: TRBJ1-3
V: TRBV30
CDR3: CAWSVGGASGGNTIYF

J: TRBJ2-7
V: TRBV7-2
CDR3: CASSSGGAAQTYEQYF

J: TRBJ2-7
V: TRBV4-3
CDR3: CASSPGTGTGASYEQYF

J: TRBJ1-2
V: TRBV27
CDR3: CASSPVLGAGDYGYTF

J: TRBJ2-7
V: TRBV7-8
CDR3: CASSLDSRGLAPYEQYF

J: TRBJ1-1
V: TRBV11-3
CDR3: CASSLVRDDTEAFF

J: TRBJ1-1
V: TRBV5-1
CDR3: CASSLVWYRDNTEAFF

J: TRBJ2-1
V: TRBV7-8
CDR3: CASSLATSGIDEQFF

J: TRBJ2-7
V: TRBV19
CDR3: CASSIAEGSYEQYF

J: TRBJ1-2
V: TRBV19
CDR3: CASSVRKEGYTF

J: TRBJ1-3
V: TRBV6-1
CDR3: CASSPTGDSGNTIYF

J: TRBJ2-7
V: TRBV4-1
CDR3: CASSPGQAGYEQYF